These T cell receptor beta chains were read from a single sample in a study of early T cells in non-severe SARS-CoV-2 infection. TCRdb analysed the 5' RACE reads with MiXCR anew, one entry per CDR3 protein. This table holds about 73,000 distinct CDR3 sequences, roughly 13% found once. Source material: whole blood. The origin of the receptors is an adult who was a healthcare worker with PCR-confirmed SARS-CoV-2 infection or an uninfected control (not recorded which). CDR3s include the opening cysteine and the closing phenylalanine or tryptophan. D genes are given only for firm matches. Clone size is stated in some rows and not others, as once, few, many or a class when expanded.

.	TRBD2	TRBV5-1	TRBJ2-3	TGCGCCAGCAGCTGGGGACTAGCGACTAGCACAGATACGCAGTATTTT	CASSWGLATSTDTQYF
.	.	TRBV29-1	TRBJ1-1	TGCAGCGTTGCCGGGGGAAGAGGCACTGAAGCTTTCTTT	CSVAGGRGTEAFF
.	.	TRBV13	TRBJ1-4	TGTGCCAGCACCGCCGGGTCACGGAATGAAAAACTGTTTTTT	CASTAGSRNEKLFF
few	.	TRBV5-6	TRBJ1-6	TGTGCCAGCAGCTTCAATTCACCCCTCCACTTT	CASSFNSPLHF
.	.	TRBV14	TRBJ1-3	TGTGCCAGCGGCTTGGGGGCAGGTCTTGGAAACACCATATATTTT	CASGLGAGLGNTIYF
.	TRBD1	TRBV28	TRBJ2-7	TGTGCCAGCAGTTTTCCCACTCGACAGGGTAGCCACGAGCAGTACTTC	CASSFPTRQGSHEQYF
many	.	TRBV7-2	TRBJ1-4	TGTGCCAGCAGTCTCAACAGGGTTAATAATGAAAAACTGTTTTTT	CASSLNRVNNEKLFF
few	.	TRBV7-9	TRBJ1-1	TGTGCCAGCAGCCCGACAGTTTTGAACACTGAAGCTTTCTTT	CASSPTVLNTEAFF
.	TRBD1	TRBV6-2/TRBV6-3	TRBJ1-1	TGTGCCAGCAGTTCCACCACCTACACAGGGGAAACTGAAGCTTTCTTT	CASSSTTYTGETEAFF
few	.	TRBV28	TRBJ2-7	TGTGCCAGCAGTATCCTTAGGGCGGCGAGCTCCTACGAGCAGTACTTC	CASSILRAASSYEQYF
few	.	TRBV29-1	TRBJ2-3	TGCAGCGTTAGCGGATCCACAGATACGCAGTATTTT	CSVSGSTDTQYF
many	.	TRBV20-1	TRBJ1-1	TGCAGTGCCCGAGGGGGAGGAGACACTGAAGCTTTCTTT	CSARGGGDTEAFF
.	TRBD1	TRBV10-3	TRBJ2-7	TGTGCCATCAGTGAGGGGACAGGCGGGGACGAGCAGTACTTC	CAISEGTGGDEQYF
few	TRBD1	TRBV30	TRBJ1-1	TGTGCCTGGAGTGGGGACAGCGTGAACACTGAAGCTTTCTTT	CAWSGDSVNTEAFF
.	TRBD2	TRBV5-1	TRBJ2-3	TGCGCCAGCAGCCCCGGGACTAGTCGAGATACGCAGTATTTT	CASSPGTSRDTQYF
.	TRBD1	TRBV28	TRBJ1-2	TGTGCCAGCAGACAAGGGAAGATAGGGACAGGGTATGGCTACACCTTC	CASRQGKIGTGYGYTF
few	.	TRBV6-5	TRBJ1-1	TGTGCCAGCAGAACACCCGGGCCAACGGGGGATGCTTTCTTT	CASRTPGPTGDAFF
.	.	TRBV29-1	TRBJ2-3	TGCAGCGTTGCCAGGGAGCGCCGAGGAGGTACGCAGTATTTT	CSVARERRGGTQYF
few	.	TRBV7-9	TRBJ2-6	TGTGCCAGCAGCTTAATCCCAGACACTGGGGCCAACGTCCTGACTTTC	CASSLIPDTGANVLTF
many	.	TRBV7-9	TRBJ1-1	TGTGCCAGCAGCTTAGCCCAGGGTCGGACTGAAGCTTTCTTT	CASSLAQGRTEAFF